Each of the 29 T cell receptor beta chains below was sequenced from the same sample in a study of identical twins. TCRdb re-derived calls from the 5' RACE reads in MiXCR, one entry per CDR3 protein. This sample yields approximately 220,000 distinct CDR3 sequences, of which 6.5% to 9% are seen a single time; over 5% belongs to the top ten. This sample was shared with a second study, whose subject was yellow fever vaccine responses in identical twins.

The specimen was CD8+ T cells sorted from blood. These receptors were collected from a woman aged 18-35 years in good health.

This chain connects TRBV12-3 or TRBV12-4 to TRBJ2-2; 8 nucleotides match TRBD2. CDR3 length equals 16 residues. Trimming took 6 bases from V and 7 from J; bases not matched to a gene: 13. CDR3 residues: CASRGLEREFGGELFF. The CDR3 bases are TGTGCCAGCAGGGGGTTGGAGCGGGAGTTCGGCGGGGAGCTGTTTTTT.

This rearrangement joins TRBV9 to TRBJ2-2, with TRBD1 matching over 8 bases. The CDR3 covers 16 residues. With V trimmed by 6 bases and J by 6 bases, 13 bases remained unmatched. Germline V gives CDR1 SGDLS, CDR2 YYNGEE. The CDR3 DNA reads as TGTGCCAGCACCCCAAGACCGGACAGGGCCGCCGGGGAGCTGTTTTTT. It encodes CASTPRPDRAAGELFF.

The V call is TRBV7-2, the J call TRBJ1-1; possible D gene TRBD1, 5 bases. The CDR3 is made up of 14 amino acids. V was shortened by 2 bases and J by 4 bases, with 11 bases between the two germline ends. Germline assignment: CDR1 SGHTA and CDR2 FQGNSA. In DNA form, the CDR3 reads TGTGCCAGCAGCTTATCCGACGGGGGCACTGAAGCTTTCTTT. It is translated as CASSLSDGGTEAFF. The entire variable domain, with the rest obtained from reference TRBV7-2 and TRBJ1-1, is as follows: GAGVSQSPSNKVTEKGKDVELRCDPISGHTALYWYRQSLGQGLEFLIYFQGNSAPDKSGLPSDRFSAERTGGSVSTLTIQRTQQEDSAVYLCASSLSDGGTEAFFGQGTRLTVV.

A word on this clonotype: This may stem from a read error, because a much larger clone lies one nucleotide away. The chain joins TRBV12-3 or TRBV12-4 to TRBJ2-6; 7 bases fit TRBD2. V shed 3 bases, J shed 6 bases, and the junction held 11 bases outside the gene matches. This CDR3 has 17 amino acids. CDR3 sequence (DNA): TGTGCCAGCAGTTTCGGGGGGAGTCTAACTGAGGCCAACGTCCTGACTTTC. Protein product: CASSFGGSLTEANVLTF.

This clonotype was observed many times. The rearrangement uses TRBV5-1 and TRBJ2-1, with D tentatively TRBD1 (5 bases). Trimming stripped 1 base from V and 4 bases from J, with 12 bases between. The CDR3 consists of 15 residues. CDR1 is SGHRS, CDR2 YFSETQ, per germline. CDR3 in amino acids: CASSLRQGSYNEQFF. In nucleotides, the CDR3 is TGCGCCAGCAGCTTGAGGCAGGGAAGTTACAATGAGCAGTTCTTC. The variable domain in full, with the rest retrieved from reference TRBV5-1 and TRBJ2-1, is KAGVTQTPRYLIKTRGQQVTLSCSPISGHRSVSWYQQTPGQGLQFLFEYFSETQRNKGNFPGRFSGRQFSNSRSEMNVSTLELGDSALYLCASSLRQGSYNEQFFGPGTRLTVL.

The V gene is TRBV11-2, the J gene TRBJ2-7; D remains ambiguous. The V end lost 4 bases, the J end lost 1 base, and 23 bases lay between the germline ends. This CDR3 has 18 residues. The germline CDR1 and CDR2 sequences are SGHAT and FQNNGV. The chain's CDR3 is CASSSKPPRYVGSYEQYF. CDR3 in DNA: TGTGCCAGCAGCTCCAAGCCGCCGAGATACGTAGGGTCCTACGAGCAGTACTTC.

This clonotype was seen more than once but under ten times. The V gene is TRBV29-1, the J gene TRBJ2-7; 10 positions agree with TRBD1. This CDR3 region has 13 residues. From germline, CDR1 is SQVTM and CDR2 ANQGSEA. With 3 bases clipped from V and 5 bases from J, the junction kept 4 bases outside the gene matches. The DNA of the CDR3 is TGCAGCGTTGACCCTGGGACAGGGGACGAGCAGTACTTC. Translation: CSVDPGTGDEQYF.

The table lists this clonotype with many counts. This chain connects TRBV6-1 to TRBJ1-5; weak D call: TRBD1 (5 bases). V lost 6 bases and J lost 6, with 18 bases in between. Germline V CDR1 and CDR2: MNHNS, SASEGT. CDR3 length: 15 residues. CDR3 residues: CASSDLGPQLQPQHF. Here the CDR3 DNA reads TGTGCCAGCAGCGATTTGGGGCCACAGCTTCAGCCCCAGCATTTT.

The chain recombines TRBV20-1 with TRBJ1-1; 7 nucleotides match TRBD1. Germline CDR1 DFQATT, CDR2 SNEGSKA (reference sequence). Trimming removed 5 bases from V and 7 bases from J; junction bases left unmatched: 13. This CDR3 has 14 residues. CDR3 region: CSAPDLTGFNEAFF. Written as DNA, the CDR3 is TGCAGTGCTCCGGACCTGACAGGGTTTAATGAAGCTTTCTTT.

At least ten counts were recorded for this clonotype. An end of the junction differs from the germline gene, which may be a read error. The chain couples TRBV28 to TRBJ2-2; D remains unclear. CDR3 length: 15 amino acids. Germline V lookup: CDR1 MDHEN, CDR2 SYDVKM. Written as DNA, the CDR3 is TGTGCCAGCAGTTTATTGGGCCGCGACACGGGGGAGCTGTTTTTT. Its translation: CASSLLGRDTGELFF. The whole variable domain, filled in from reference TRBV28 and TRBJ2-2, reads DVKVTQSSRYLVKRTGEKVFLECVQDMDHENMFWYRQDPGLGLRLIYFSYDVKMKEKGDIPEGYSVSREKKERFSLILESASTNQTSMYLCASSLLGRDTGELFFGEGSRLTVL.

In this sample, this clonotype turned up many times. This chain joins TRBV3-1 and TRBJ2-1; D is perhaps TRBD2 (6 bases). The CDR3 spans 17 residues. V was trimmed by 3 bases and J by 10 bases, leaving 25 bases between them. Germline CDR1 LGHDT, CDR2 YNNKEL (reference sequence). The CDR3 region is CASSHLKLAYTLSEQFF. The CDR3 bases are TGTGCCAGCAGCCACTTGAAACTAGCCTACACCCTGAGCGAGCAGTTCTTC.

This clonotype was seen many times. V usage is TRBV5-1 and J usage is TRBJ2-5; the match to TRBD1 covers 9 bases. V shed 3 bases and J 2 bases; nucleotides not matched to a gene: 2. CDR1 is SGHRS and CDR2 is YFSETQ in the germline V gene. This CDR3 spans 14 amino acids. The CDR3 protein is CASSSGQGQETQYF. CDR3 sequence (DNA): TGCGCCAGCAGCTCGGGACAGGGTCAAGAGACCCAGTACTTC.

The chain combines TRBV7-9 with TRBJ2-1; TRBD2 matches at 15 bases. The CDR3 spans 16 residues. Germline CDR1 and CDR2: SEHNR and FQNEAQ (reference sequence). V lost 4 bases and J lost 7; bases outside the gene matches: 5. The CDR3 coding sequence is TGTGCCAGCAGCTCCGGGACTAGCGGGAGGTCGAATGAGCAGTTCTTC. Protein sequence: CASSSGTSGRSNEQFF.

V usage is TRBV12-3 or TRBV12-4 and J usage is TRBJ1-1; 7 positions agree with TRBD1. Trimming at V came to 3 bases and at J to 3 bases, leaving 4 bases not matched to a gene. The CDR3 spans 14 residues. The CDR3 DNA sequence: TGTGCCAGCAGTTTCCTAGGGGGCGACACTGAAGCTTTCTTT. It encodes CASSFLGGDTEAFF.

This clonotype was seen a few times. The genes are TRBV27 and TRBJ2-4; tentatively, D is TRBD1 (7 bases). The CDR3 totals 17 residues. Germline V gene lookup returns CDR1 MNHEY and CDR2 SMNVEV (reference sequence). With 2 bases removed from V and 8 bases from J, the gap between germline ends came to 22 bases. The CDR3 DNA reads as TGTGCCAGCAGTTTAGCGGGGTTTGGCAGGGGGTTTCACATTCAGTACTTC. As protein: CASSLAGFGRGFHIQYF.

This clonotype was found many times. The V and J genes are TRBV28 and TRBJ2-7; D uncertain. CDR1 and CDR2 (germline): MDHEN, SYDVKM. Trimming removed 10 bases from V and 0 bases from J, with 13 bases in between. The CDR3 is made up of 13 amino acids. The CDR3 loop reads CATTGLSSYEQYV. Written as DNA, the CDR3 is TGTGCCACCACGGGTCTCAGCTCCTACGAGCAGTACGTC.

This clonotype has at least ten counts. CDR3 in amino acids: CASSFGGSSYNEQFF. The CDR3 DNA is TGTGCCAGCAGTTTTGGCGGGAGTTCCTACAATGAGCAGTTCTTC. V is TRBV27 and J is TRBJ2-1; TRBD2 matches at 7 bases. Germline lookup yields CDR1 MNHEY and CDR2 SMNVEV (reference sequence). The junction had 3 bases not matched to a gene; V was cut back by 3 bases and J by 1 base. The CDR3 totals 15 residues.

This clonotype was observed many times. V and J are TRBV20-1 and TRBJ2-3; 8 bases map to TRBD2. The V and J ends lost 3 bases and 0 bases, in that order; junction bases with no gene match: 8. Germline CDR1 DFQATT, CDR2 SNEGSKA (reference sequence). The CDR3 extends over 16 amino acids. The CDR3 loop is CSASVVAGPSTDTQYF. In DNA form, the CDR3 reads TGCAGTGCTAGTGTGGTAGCGGGACCTAGCACAGATACGCAGTATTTT.

There are many counts of this clonotype. The chain's CDR3 is CASSLGTGNHEQYF. The CDR3 nucleotides read TGTGCCAGCAGCTTAGGGACAGGGAACCACGAGCAGTACTTC. The V call is TRBV7-9, the J call TRBJ2-7, with 8 bases matching TRBD1. With V trimmed by 1 base and J by 5 bases, 4 bases remained unmatched. This CDR3 comprises 14 residues. Germline V gives CDR1 SEHNR, CDR2 FQNEAQ (reference sequence).

The chain joins TRBV5-5 to TRBJ2-3, with 8 bases identical to TRBD1. Germline V lookup: CDR1 SGHKS, CDR2 YYEKEE (reference sequence). The V segment lost 4 bases and the J segment 3 bases; nucleotides outside the gene matches: 7. The CDR3 spans 15 residues. This chain's CDR3 is CASSGPDRGTDTQYF. The CDR3 DNA reads as TGTGCCAGCAGCGGCCCTGACAGGGGAACAGATACGCAGTATTTT.

This clonotype was detected a few times. The V gene is TRBV29-1, the J gene TRBJ2-7; D ambiguous. Germline-derived CDR1 and CDR2 are SQVTM and ANQGSEA. V was cut by 0 bases and J by 0 bases, with 12 bases left in between. CDR3 length equals 15 residues. In DNA, the CDR3 is TGCAGCGTTGAAGATCGGCGACGCAACTCCTACGAGCAGTACTTC. Translating it yields CSVEDRRRNSYEQYF.

This clonotype was found many times. CDR3 in amino acids: CASSLALLGTDTQYF. The CDR3 nucleotides read TGTGCCAGCAGCTTAGCCCTCCTGGGCACAGATACGCAGTATTTT. V usage is TRBV11-2 and J usage is TRBJ2-3; D is undetermined. The V and J ends lost 1 base and 1 base respectively, with 9 bases between them. Germline V gives CDR1 SGHAT, CDR2 FQNNGV. CDR3 length: 15 amino acids.

This clonotype came up many times. The chain employs TRBV5-6 and TRBJ2-3; 8 bases are shared with TRBD1. Germline V gene lookup returns CDR1 SGHDT and CDR2 YYEEEE. V lost 4 bases, J lost 1 base, and 5 bases stayed unmatched. This CDR3 comprises 15 residues. The CDR3, as DNA: TGTGCCAGCAGCGGAGAGGACAGGGGCACAGATACGCAGTATTTT. This translates into CASSGEDRGTDTQYF.

In this sample, this clonotype turned up many times. This sequence joins TRBV15 and TRBJ2-7; D may be TRBD1 (5 bases). The germline V and J ends were trimmed by 3 bases and 6 bases, with 9 bases remaining between them. The CDR3 totals 12 residues. CDR1 and CDR2 (germline): LNHNV, YYDKDF (reference sequence). The CDR3 spells CATSSIGAEQYF. CDR3 DNA: TGTGCCACCAGCAGTATAGGGGCCGAGCAGTACTTC.

CDR3 sequence: CASSWGTSGDEQYF. For the CDR3, the DNA is TGCGCCAGCAGCTGGGGGACTAGCGGGGACGAGCAGTACTTC. The rearrangement uses TRBV5-1 and TRBJ2-7, with 13 positions matching TRBD2. Germline V gene lookup returns CDR1 SGHRS and CDR2 YFSETQ. There are 14 residues in the CDR3. J gave up 5 bases and V 3 bases, and 2 bases lay outside the gene matches.

This rearrangement joins TRBV15 to TRBJ2-7; 12 bases are shared with TRBD2. The CDR3 totals 16 residues. The V segment lost 5 bases and the J segment 2 bases; nucleotides outside the gene matches: 7. Germline CDR1 LNHNV, CDR2 YYDKDF (reference sequence). The chain's CDR3 is CATSPLAGGPPYEQYF. The DNA for the CDR3 is TGTGCCACCAGCCCTCTAGCGGGAGGGCCTCCCTACGAGCAGTACTTC.

The sample holds many counts of this clonotype. As DNA, the CDR3 is TGTGCCAGCAGCGCAATATTAAAGGGAGCTTTCTTT. It yields the protein CASSAILKGAFF. The chain uses TRBV9 and TRBJ1-1; D is unclear. This CDR3 has 12 amino acids. Looked up from germline, CDR1 is SGDLS and CDR2 is YYNGEE. V was shortened by 3 bases and J by 10 bases, with 13 bases between the two germline ends.

The chain joins TRBV3-1 to TRBJ2-7, with TRBD1 matching over 8 bases. The CDR3 sequence is 17 residues long. The V gene end was trimmed by 0 bases and the J gene end by 1 base; junction bases not matched to a gene: 8. CDR1 LGHDT and CDR2 YNNKEL come from the germline V gene (reference sequence). DNA of the CDR3: TGTGCCAGCAGCCAAGATGATATGGGACAGGCTTCCTACGAGCAGTACTTC. Amino acid sequence: CASSQDDMGQASYEQYF.

This clonotype was picked up a small number of times. The chain recombines TRBV12-3 or TRBV12-4 with TRBJ2-7, with a tentative D call TRBD2 (5 bases). This CDR3 has 13 amino acids. Trimming took off 2 bases at V and 2 bases at J, with 7 bases between the two ends. CDR3 in amino acids: CASSLREPYEQYF. CDR3 nucleotide sequence: TGTGCCAGCAGTTTACGGGAACCCTACGAGCAGTACTTC.